This T cell receptor beta chain came from a study of blood T cell repertoires in COVID-19. On the study more broadly: The United States, Italy and Spain provided the acute and convalescent COVID-19 samples. Nucleic acid was either cDNA or gDNA, and it came from T cells, B-cell-depleted T cells, or PBMCs.

Original methodology: By means of reference gene primer amplification, nucleated cell counts were estimated. Some clones are missing from TCRdb's copy, which holds only in-frame ones; the method was immunoSEQ multiplex PCR. V, J and clone size are taken as reported in that table, and D and trimming were inferred from the DNA itself. The data show roughly 24,000 clones, with 75% to 85% seen just once and over 13% held by the top ten. Looked up from germline, CDR1 is MDHEN and CDR2 is SYDVKM. The CDR3 extends over 16 amino acids. After removal of 6 bases from V and 1 base from J, the junction contained 8 bases not matched to a gene. This clone appeared a single time.

The chain joins TRBV28 to TRBJ2-1, with 8 bases aligning to TRBD2. The TCR was taken from a man older than 75 with active or convalescent COVID-19. Specimen: peripheral blood. The CDR3 loop reads CASSRTSGNSYNEQFF. The CDR3 DNA is TGTGCCAGCAGCCGAACTAGCGGCAATTCCTACAATGAGCAGTTCTTC.